This T cell receptor beta chain comes out of a study of cytomegalovirus exposure and HLA in healthy donors. Study-level findings and limits: The study recorded 150 to 200 TCR beta chains that were cytomegalovirus-associated.

Donors likely had unrecorded immune exposures despite being nominally healthy when sampled. This PCR relied on a set of 60 Vbeta primers and 13 Jbeta primers. Sequenced by immunoSEQ multiplex PCR; TCRdb stores in-frame clones only, minus some. The top ten clones hold 1.5% to 2% of a sample with around 150,000 clones, roughly four fifths of them seen once. To note about this clone: Its antigen is as yet unknown.

Germline CDR1 reads SNHLY; CDR2 reads FYNNEI. Losses at the gene ends were 11 bases for V and 5 bases for J; bases not matched to a gene: 3. This CDR3 region has 12 residues. The chain has TRBV2 and TRBJ2-4; 10 positions match TRBD2. Sequencing used PBMCs. This receptor was obtained from a woman in her late teens or twenties in good health and CMV-seronegative. CDR3: CAQSGGENIQYF. In DNA form, the CDR3 reads TGTGCCCAGAGCGGGGGGGAAAACATTCAGTACTTC.